This entry features one T cell receptor (beta chain) sequence. The target antigen is unknown. This sample stems from a study of cytomegalovirus exposure and HLA in healthy donors. The study, taken as a whole, reports: On later analysis, the bulk of CMV-associated TCR beta chains appeared to be HLA-restricted.

The study ran its PCR with 60 Vbeta and 13 Jbeta primers. Sequencing was performed with immunoSEQ multiplex PCR; in TCRdb, only in-frame clones are kept and a portion is missing. The table includes around 80,000 clones, approximately 69% detected once. The CDR3 is 16 amino acids. Unmatched junction bases numbered 11, after V lost 6 bases and J lost 5 bases. Germline V gene lookup returns CDR1 MGHRA and CDR2 YSYEKL. The clonotype was recovered from a man in his forties in good health and CMV-seropositive. Sequencing was carried out using PBMCs. This chain uses TRBV4-1 with TRBJ2-2; 8 bases agree with TRBD2. For the CDR3, the DNA is TGCGCCAGCAGACTGTCGGGGGGGCGGGGGACCGGGGAGCTGTTTTTT. Translation: CASRLSGGRGTGELFF.